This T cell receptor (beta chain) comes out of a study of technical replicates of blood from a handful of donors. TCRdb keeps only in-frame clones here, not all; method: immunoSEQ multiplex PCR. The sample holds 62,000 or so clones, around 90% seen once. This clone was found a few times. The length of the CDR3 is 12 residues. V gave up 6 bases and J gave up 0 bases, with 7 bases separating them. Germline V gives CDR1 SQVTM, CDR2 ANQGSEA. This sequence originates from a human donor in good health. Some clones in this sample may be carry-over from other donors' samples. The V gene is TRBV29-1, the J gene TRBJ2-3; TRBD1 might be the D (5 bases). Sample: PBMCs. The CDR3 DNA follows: TGCAGCGTCGACAGCAGCACAGATACGCAGTATTTT. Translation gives CSVDSSTDTQYF.